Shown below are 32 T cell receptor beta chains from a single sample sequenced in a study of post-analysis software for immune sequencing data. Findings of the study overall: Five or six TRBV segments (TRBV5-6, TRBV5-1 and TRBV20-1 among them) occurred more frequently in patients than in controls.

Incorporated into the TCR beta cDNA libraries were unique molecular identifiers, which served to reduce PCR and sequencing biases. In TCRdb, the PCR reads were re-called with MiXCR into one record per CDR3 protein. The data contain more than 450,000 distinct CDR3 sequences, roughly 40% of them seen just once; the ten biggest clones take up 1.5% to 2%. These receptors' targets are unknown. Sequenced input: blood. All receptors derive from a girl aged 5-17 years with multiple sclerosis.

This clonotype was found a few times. CDR3 bases: TGTGCCAGCAGTTTATCAGCCCTCGATGGCTACACCTTC. Translation: CASSLSALDGYTF. The chain is built from TRBV27 and TRBJ1-2; D remains unclear. Trimming removed 0 bases from V and 6 bases from J, with 8 bases in between. The CDR3 is made up of 13 amino acids. Per the germline V gene, CDR1 is MNHEY and CDR2 is SMNVEV (reference sequence).

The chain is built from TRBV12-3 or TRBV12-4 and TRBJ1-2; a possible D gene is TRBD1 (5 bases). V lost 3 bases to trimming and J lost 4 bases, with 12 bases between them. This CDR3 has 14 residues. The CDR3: CASSFGTVLYGYTF. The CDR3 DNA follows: TGTGCCAGCAGTTTCGGGACCGTACTCTATGGCTACACCTTC.

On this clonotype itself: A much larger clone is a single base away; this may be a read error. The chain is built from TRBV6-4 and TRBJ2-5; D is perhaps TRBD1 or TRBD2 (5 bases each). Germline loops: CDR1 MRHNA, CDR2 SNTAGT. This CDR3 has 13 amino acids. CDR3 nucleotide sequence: TGTGCCAGCAGTTCGGGACCCCAAGAGGCCCAGTACTTC. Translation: CASSSGPQEAQYF.

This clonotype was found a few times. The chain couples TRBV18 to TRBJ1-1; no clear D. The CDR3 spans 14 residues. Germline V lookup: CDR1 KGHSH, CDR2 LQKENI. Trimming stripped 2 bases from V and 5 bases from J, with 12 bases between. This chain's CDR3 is CASSPGVTKTEAFF. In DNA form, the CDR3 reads TGTGCCAGCTCACCAGGGGTTACCAAAACTGAAGCTTTCTTT.

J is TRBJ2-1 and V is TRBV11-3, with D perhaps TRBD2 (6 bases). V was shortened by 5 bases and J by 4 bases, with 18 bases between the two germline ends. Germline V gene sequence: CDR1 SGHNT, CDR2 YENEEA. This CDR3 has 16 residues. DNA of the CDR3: TGTGCCAGCAGCGCTAGGGGCCGGGAGAGGTACAATGAGCAGTTCTTC. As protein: CASSARGRERYNEQFF.

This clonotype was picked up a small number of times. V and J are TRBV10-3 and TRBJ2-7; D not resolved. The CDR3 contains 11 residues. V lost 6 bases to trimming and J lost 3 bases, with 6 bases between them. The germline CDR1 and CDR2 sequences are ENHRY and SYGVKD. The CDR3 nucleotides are TGTGCCATCAGCCCCGGCTACGAGCAGTACTTC. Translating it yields CAISPGYEQYF.

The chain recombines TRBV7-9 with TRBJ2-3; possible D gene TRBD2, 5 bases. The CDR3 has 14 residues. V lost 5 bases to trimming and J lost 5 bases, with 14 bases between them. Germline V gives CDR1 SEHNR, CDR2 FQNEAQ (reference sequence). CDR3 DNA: TGTGCCAGCAGCGACGACCCAAGCGGAGATACGCAGTATTTT. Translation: CASSDDPSGDTQYF.

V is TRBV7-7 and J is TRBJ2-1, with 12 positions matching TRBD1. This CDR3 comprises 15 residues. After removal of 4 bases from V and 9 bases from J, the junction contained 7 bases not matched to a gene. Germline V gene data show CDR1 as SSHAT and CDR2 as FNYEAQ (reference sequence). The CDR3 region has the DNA TGTGCCAGCAGCTCCCGGGACAGGGGGCAGGGTGAGCAGTTCTTC. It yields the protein CASSSRDRGQGEQFF.

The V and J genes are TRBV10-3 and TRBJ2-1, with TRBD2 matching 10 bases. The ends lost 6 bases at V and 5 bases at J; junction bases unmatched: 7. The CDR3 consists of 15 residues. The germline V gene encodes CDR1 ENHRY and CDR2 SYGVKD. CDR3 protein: CAISTGTSANNEQFF. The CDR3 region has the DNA TGTGCCATCAGCACCGGGACTAGCGCTAACAATGAGCAGTTCTTC.

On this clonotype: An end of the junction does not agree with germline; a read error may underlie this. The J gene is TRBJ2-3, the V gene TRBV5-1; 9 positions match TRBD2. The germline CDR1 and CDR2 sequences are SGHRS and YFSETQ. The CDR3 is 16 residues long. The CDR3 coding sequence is TGCGCCAACAGCTTGGGTAGCGGGGGATTCACAGATACGCAGTATTTT. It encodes CANSLGSGGFTDTQYF.

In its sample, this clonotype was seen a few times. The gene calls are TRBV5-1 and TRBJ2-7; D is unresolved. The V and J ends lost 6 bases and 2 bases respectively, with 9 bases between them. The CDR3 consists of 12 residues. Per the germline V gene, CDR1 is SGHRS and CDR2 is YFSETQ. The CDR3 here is CASTHRPYEQYF. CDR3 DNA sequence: TGCGCCAGCACCCACCGACCCTACGAGCAGTACTTC.

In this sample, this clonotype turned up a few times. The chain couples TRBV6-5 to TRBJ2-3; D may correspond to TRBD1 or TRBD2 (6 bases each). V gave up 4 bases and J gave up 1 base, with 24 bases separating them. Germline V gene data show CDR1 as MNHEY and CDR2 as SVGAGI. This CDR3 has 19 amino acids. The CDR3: CASSLALPWGAGRTDTQYF. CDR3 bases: TGTGCCAGCAGTTTAGCTTTGCCATGGGGGGCGGGACGCACAGATACGCAGTATTTT.

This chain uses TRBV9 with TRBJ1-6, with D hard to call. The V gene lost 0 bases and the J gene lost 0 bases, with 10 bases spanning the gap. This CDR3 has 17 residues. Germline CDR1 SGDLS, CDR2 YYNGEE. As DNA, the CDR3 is TGTGCCAGCAGCGTAGAGATAGACCCCTCCTATAATTCACCCCTCCACTTT. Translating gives CASSVEIDPSYNSPLHF.

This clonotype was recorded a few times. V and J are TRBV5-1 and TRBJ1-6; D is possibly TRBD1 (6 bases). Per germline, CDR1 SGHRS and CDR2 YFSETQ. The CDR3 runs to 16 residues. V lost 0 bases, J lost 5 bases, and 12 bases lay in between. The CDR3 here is CASSLDGTPDNSPLHF. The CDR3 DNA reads TGCGCCAGCAGCTTGGACGGGACACCAGATAATTCACCCCTCCACTTT.

The CDR3 DNA sequence: TGTGCCAGCAGCCAAGTAACTGTTGACACTGAAGCTTTCTTT. Its protein product is CASSQVTVDTEAFF. The V and J genes are TRBV3-1 and TRBJ1-1; D ambiguous. The CDR3 has 14 amino acids. Trimming removed 1 base from V and 3 bases from J, with 9 bases in between. The germline V gene has CDR1 LGHDT and CDR2 YNNKEL (reference sequence). Drawing the rest from reference TRBV3-1 and TRBJ1-1, the complete variable domain is DTAVSQTPKYLVTQMGNDKSIKCEQNLGHDTMYWYKQDSKKFLKIMFSYNNKELIINETVPNRFSPKSPDKAHLNLHINSLELGDSAVYFCASSQVTVDTEAFFGQGTRLTVV.

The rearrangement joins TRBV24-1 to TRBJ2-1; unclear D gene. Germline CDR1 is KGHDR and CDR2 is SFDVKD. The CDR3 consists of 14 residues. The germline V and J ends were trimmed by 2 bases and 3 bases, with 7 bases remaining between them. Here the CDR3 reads CATSDSPIYNEQFF. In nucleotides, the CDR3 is TGTGCCACCAGTGATTCGCCGATCTACAATGAGCAGTTCTTC.

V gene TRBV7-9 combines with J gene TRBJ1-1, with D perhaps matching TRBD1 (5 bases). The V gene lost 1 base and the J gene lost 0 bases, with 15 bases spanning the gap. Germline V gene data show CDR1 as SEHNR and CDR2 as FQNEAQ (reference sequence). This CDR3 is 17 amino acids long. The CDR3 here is CASSLGGSLLMNTEAFF. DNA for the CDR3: TGTGCCAGCAGCTTAGGGGGGTCCTTGCTCATGAACACTGAAGCTTTCTTT.

The CDR3: CASTFDPNSYEQYF. CDR3 coding DNA: TGCGCCAGCACCTTCGACCCCAACTCCTACGAGCAGTACTTC. This rearrangement joins TRBV5-1 to TRBJ2-7, with D unclear. The CDR3 consists of 14 residues. Deletions cut 6 bases from V and 0 bases from J, with 13 bases between. CDR1 and CDR2 from the germline V gene are SGHRS and YFSETQ.

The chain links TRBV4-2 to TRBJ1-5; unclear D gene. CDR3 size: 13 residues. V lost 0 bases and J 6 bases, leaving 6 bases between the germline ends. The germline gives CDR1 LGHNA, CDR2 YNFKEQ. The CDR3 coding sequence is TGTGCCAGCAGCCAAGACTTGAGTCAGCCCCAGCATTTT. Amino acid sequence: CASSQDLSQPQHF.

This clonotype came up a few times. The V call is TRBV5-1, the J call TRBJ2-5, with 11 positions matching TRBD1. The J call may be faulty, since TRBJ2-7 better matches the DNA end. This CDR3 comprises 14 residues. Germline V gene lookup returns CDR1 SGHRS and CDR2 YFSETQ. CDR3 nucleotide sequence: TGCGCCAGCAGCTCCGGGACAGGGGGGAACGAGCAGTACTTC. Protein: CASSSGTGGNEQYF.

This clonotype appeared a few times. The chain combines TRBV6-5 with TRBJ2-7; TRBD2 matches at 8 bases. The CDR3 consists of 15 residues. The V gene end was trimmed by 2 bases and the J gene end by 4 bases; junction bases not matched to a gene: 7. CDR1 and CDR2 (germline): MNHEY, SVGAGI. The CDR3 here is CASSYRSGRGYEQYF. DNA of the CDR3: TGTGCCAGCAGTTACAGAAGCGGGAGAGGGTACGAGCAGTACTTC.

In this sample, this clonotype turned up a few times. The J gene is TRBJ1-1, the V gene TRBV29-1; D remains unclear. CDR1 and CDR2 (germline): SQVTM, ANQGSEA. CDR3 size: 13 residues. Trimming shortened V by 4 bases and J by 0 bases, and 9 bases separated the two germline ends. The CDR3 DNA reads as TGCAGCGTTGGTATGGTGCTGAACACTGAAGCTTTCTTT. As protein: CSVGMVLNTEAFF.

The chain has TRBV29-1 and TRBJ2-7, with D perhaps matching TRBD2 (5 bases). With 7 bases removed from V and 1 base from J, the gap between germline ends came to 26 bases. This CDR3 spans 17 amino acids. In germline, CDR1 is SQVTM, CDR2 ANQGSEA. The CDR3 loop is CSAIGDRTLRLSYEQYF. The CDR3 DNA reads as TGCAGCGCGATTGGGGATAGGACTCTAAGGTTATCCTACGAGCAGTACTTC.

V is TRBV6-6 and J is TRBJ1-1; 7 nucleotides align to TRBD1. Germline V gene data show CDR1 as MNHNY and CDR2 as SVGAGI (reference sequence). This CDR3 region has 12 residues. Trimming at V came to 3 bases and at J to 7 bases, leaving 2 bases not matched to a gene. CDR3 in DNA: TGTGCCAGCAGTTATCAGGGGGTTGAAGCTTTCTTT. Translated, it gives CASSYQGVEAFF.

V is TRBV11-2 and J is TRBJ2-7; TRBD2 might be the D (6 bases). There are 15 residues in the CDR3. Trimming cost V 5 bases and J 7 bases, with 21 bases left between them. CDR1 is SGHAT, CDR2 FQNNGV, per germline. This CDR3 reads CASSRRGPTGGEQYF. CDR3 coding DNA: TGTGCCAGCAGCCGCCGGGGACCCACTGGAGGGGAGCAGTACTTC.

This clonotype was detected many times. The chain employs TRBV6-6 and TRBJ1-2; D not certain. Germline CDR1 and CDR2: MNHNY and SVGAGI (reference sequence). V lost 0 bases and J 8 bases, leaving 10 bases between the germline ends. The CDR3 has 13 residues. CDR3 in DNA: TGTGCCAGCAGTTACTCCGCCCCTAACGGCTACACCTTC. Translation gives CASSYSAPNGYTF.

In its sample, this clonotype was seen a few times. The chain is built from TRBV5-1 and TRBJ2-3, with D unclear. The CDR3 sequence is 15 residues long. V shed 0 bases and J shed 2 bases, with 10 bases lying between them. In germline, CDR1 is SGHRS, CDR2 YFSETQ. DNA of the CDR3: TGCGCCAGCAGCTTGGCCAATCATCCCACAGATACGCAGTATTTT. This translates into CASSLANHPTDTQYF. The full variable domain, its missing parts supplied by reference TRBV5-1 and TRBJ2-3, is KAGVTQTPRYLIKTRGQQVTLSCSPISGHRSVSWYQQTPGQGLQFLFEYFSETQRNKGNFPGRFSGRQFSNSRSEMNVSTLELGDSALYLCASSLANHPTDTQYFGPGTRLTVL.

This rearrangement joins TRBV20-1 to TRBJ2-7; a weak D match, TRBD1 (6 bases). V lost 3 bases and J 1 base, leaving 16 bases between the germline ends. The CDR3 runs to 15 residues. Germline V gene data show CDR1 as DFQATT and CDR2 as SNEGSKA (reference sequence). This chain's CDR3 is CSARRRQDESYEQYF. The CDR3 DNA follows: TGCAGTGCTAGGCGTCGACAGGATGAGTCCTACGAGCAGTACTTC.

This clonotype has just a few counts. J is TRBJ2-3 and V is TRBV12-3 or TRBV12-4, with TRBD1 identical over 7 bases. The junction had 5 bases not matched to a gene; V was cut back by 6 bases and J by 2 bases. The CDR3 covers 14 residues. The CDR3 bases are TGTGCCAGCAGGACGGGACAGACCACAGATACGCAGTATTTT. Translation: CASRTGQTTDTQYF.

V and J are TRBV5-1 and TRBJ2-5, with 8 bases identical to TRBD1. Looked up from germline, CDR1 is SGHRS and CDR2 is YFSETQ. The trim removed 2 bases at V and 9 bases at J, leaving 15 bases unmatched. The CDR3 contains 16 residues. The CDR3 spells CASSFEVPGTGESQYF. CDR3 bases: TGCGCCAGCAGCTTTGAAGTCCCCGGGACAGGCGAGTCCCAGTACTTC. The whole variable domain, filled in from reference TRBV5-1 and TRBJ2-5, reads KAGVTQTPRYLIKTRGQQVTLSCSPISGHRSVSWYQQTPGQGLQFLFEYFSETQRNKGNFPGRFSGRQFSNSRSEMNVSTLELGDSALYLCASSFEVPGTGESQYFGPGTRLLVL.

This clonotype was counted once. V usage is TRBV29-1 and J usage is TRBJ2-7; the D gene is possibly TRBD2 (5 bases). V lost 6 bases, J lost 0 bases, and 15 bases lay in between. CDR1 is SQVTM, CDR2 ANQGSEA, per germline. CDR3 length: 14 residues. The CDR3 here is CSVWTASSSYEQYF. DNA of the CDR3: TGCAGCGTGTGGACTGCCTCCAGCTCCTACGAGCAGTACTTC.

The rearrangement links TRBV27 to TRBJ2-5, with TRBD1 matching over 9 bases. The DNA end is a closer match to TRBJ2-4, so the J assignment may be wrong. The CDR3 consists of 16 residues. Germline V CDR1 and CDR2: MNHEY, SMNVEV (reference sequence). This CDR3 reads CASSSGQGKAKNIQYF. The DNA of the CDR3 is TGTGCCAGCAGTTCAGGACAGGGGAAGGCCAAAAACATTCAGTACTTC.